Shown below are 15 T cell receptor beta chains from a single sample sequenced in a study of response to subunit inactivated influenza vaccine (dated by TCRdb to between 2018 and 2020). The library was made by RT-PCR. Instrument on record: Illumina HiSeq 2500. TCRdb applied fastp at Q25 and MiXCR to the public reads, then kept only in-frame beta chains. When rows share a CDR3 protein, they turn into one entry using the most common DNA and genes. The sample table contains a few hundred thousand distinct CDR3 sequences; only one count was recorded for about 10% of them. Roughly 11% of the sample is held by the ten biggest clonotypes. These data were also filed under a second study, of T cells expressing NK-cell markers. The second study's authors report: The TCR beta cDNA libraries were made using 5'RACE template switching, a step that added both a universal primer site and unique molecular identifiers.

The starting material was PBMCs from blood, obtained on the day of vaccination. The receptors were sampled from a man aged 45-65 years who received an inactivated influenza vaccine. Donor details come from another sample of the same person, matched by shared clones.

This clonotype was found a few times. V gene TRBV28 combines with J gene TRBJ1-2, with TRBD1 matching 7 bases. This CDR3 spans 13 amino acids. The germline V gene has CDR1 MDHEN and CDR2 SYDVKM. The V and J ends lost 10 bases and 3 bases, in that order; junction bases with no gene match: 8. The CDR3 here is CATQGGHDYGYTF. The DNA of the CDR3 is TGTGCCACTCAGGGGGGCCACGACTATGGCTACACCTTC.

This clonotype was counted many times. V and J are TRBV7-3 and TRBJ2-1; 11 bases map to TRBD1. The germline gives CDR1 SGHTA, CDR2 FQGTGA. Trimming took 4 bases from V and 15 from J; bases not matched to a gene: 14. The CDR3 spans 15 residues. CDR3: CASSSLGPGQGEMFF. The CDR3 bases are TGTGCCAGCAGCTCCCTGGGCCCGGGACAGGGGGAAATGTTCTTC.

The gene calls are TRBV4-1 and TRBJ2-1, with D perhaps TRBD2 (6 bases). There are 12 residues in the CDR3. Trimming shortened V by 6 bases and J by 8 bases, and 11 bases separated the two germline ends. CDR1 and CDR2 from the germline V gene are MGHRA and YSYEKL. This CDR3 reads CASRGGLDEQFF. DNA for the CDR3: TGCGCCAGCAGAGGAGGGCTGGATGAGCAGTTCTTC.

This chain joins TRBV12-3 or TRBV12-4 and TRBJ2-7; 10 bases align to TRBD2. The CDR3 loop spans 16 amino acids. Unmatched junction bases numbered 10, after V lost 6 bases and J lost 2 bases. CDR3 in DNA: TGTGCCAGCAGCACCACACTAGCGGGGCTACCCTACGAGCAGTACTTC. This codes for CASSTTLAGLPYEQYF.

Many counts were recorded for this clonotype. V and J are TRBV7-9 and TRBJ1-1, with D unclear. The germline CDR1 and CDR2 sequences are SEHNR and FQNEAQ (reference sequence). Trimming pared 0 bases from V and 7 bases from J, leaving 12 bases between. The CDR3 sequence is 14 residues long. The CDR3 loop is CASSLAPGGDEAFF. Written as DNA, the CDR3 is TGTGCCAGCAGCTTAGCCCCGGGCGGGGATGAAGCTTTCTTT.

This clonotype was seen a handful of times. This sequence joins TRBV4-1 and TRBJ1-5, with D possibly TRBD1 on 5 matching bases. Trimming left V 1 base short and J 8 bases short, with 15 bases between. The V gene's germline CDR1 is MGHRA and CDR2 YSYEKL. CDR3 length: 15 amino acids. The CDR3: CASSQAGTVVEPQHF. The CDR3 coding sequence is TGCGCCAGCAGCCAAGCCGGGACGGTCGTGGAGCCCCAGCATTTT.

This clonotype was picked up many times. V and J are TRBV6-2 or TRBV6-3 and TRBJ2-7, with D possibly being TRBD2 (6 bases). Germline lookup yields CDR1 MNHEY and CDR2 SVGEGT. V lost 2 bases, J lost 2 bases, and 10 bases lay in between. The CDR3 totals 14 residues. The CDR3 is CASSYGGETYEQYF. For the CDR3, the DNA is TGTGCCAGCAGTTACGGCGGGGAAACCTACGAGCAGTACTTC.

This clonotype has a handful of counts. The chain joins TRBV11-2 to TRBJ1-2; D might be TRBD1 (6 bases). V dropped 8 bases and J dropped 4 bases, with 11 bases sitting between them. The germline CDR1 and CDR2 sequences are SGHAT and FQNNGV. This CDR3 is 12 amino acids long. CDR3 in amino acids: CASRGGGYGYTF. In DNA, the CDR3 is TGTGCCAGCCGAGGGGGTGGCTATGGCTACACCTTC.

In its sample, this clonotype was seen a few times. The genes are TRBV6-5 and TRBJ1-3; D is undetermined. Trimming took 0 bases from V and 0 from J, leaving 6 bases between them. The CDR3 length is 15 residues. Germline CDR1 and CDR2: MNHEY and SVGAGI. The CDR3 region has the DNA TGTGCCAGCAGTTACTCGAGAGACTCTGGAAACACCATATATTTT. It translates to CASSYSRDSGNTIYF.

This clonotype has only a few counts. J is TRBJ2-3 and V is TRBV24-1; a weak D match, TRBD1 (6 bases). CDR3 length: 13 amino acids. CDR1 and CDR2 from the germline V gene are KGHDR and SFDVKD. V shed 8 bases and J shed 6 bases, with 14 bases lying between them. The DNA of the CDR3 is TGTGCCACCAAGGACAGCTCGGGTGATACGCAGTATTTT. This translates into CATKDSSGDTQYF.

This clonotype was observed a few times. The chain recombines TRBV29-1 with TRBJ2-7; TRBD1 matches 9 bases. This CDR3 is built from 12 residues. The germline gives CDR1 SQVTM, CDR2 ANQGSEA. J lost 7 bases, V lost 6 bases, and 7 bases had no gene match. The DNA for the CDR3 is TGCAGCGTAACCAGACAGGGGGGTGAGCAGTACTTC. The encoded protein is CSVTRQGGEQYF.

This clonotype turned up a few times. J is TRBJ2-1 and V is TRBV4-2; 7 bases are shared with TRBD2. The V segment lost 1 base and the J segment 2 bases; nucleotides outside the gene matches: 5. Germline assignment: CDR1 LGHNA and CDR2 YNFKEQ. CDR3 length equals 16 residues. The CDR3 DNA follows: TGTGCCAGCAGCCAAGCGGGCGGGAGCCCCTACAATGAGCAGTTCTTC. Residues: CASSQAGGSPYNEQFF.

The chain employs TRBV5-8 and TRBJ2-7, with D maybe TRBD2 (6 bases). Germline V gene data show CDR1 as SGHTS and CDR2 as YDEGEE. This CDR3 contains 15 residues. V was trimmed by 4 bases and J by 6 bases, leaving 20 bases between them. Here the CDR3 reads CASSGGSDLDGEQYF. In nucleotides, the CDR3 is TGTGCCAGCAGCGGAGGGTCGGATCTGGACGGCGAGCAGTACTTC.

This clonotype was picked up a small number of times. V usage is TRBV6-2 or TRBV6-3 and J usage is TRBJ2-7; the D call may be TRBD1 or TRBD2 (5 bases each). Between the trimmed V and J ends, which lost 10 bases and 4 bases, there was a span of 11 bases. Germline loops: CDR1 MNHEY, CDR2 SVGEGT. The CDR3 is made up of 11 amino acids. CDR3 residues: CATWDAYEQYF. As DNA, the CDR3 is TGTGCCACCTGGGACGCGTACGAGCAGTACTTC.

The chain combines TRBV3-1 with TRBJ2-1; tentative D call: TRBD2 (6 bases). Trimming took off 3 bases at V and 4 bases at J, with 10 bases between the two ends. Germline V gene lookup returns CDR1 LGHDT and CDR2 YNNKEL (reference sequence). The CDR3 covers 14 residues. The CDR3 nucleotides are TGTGCCAGCAGCCACGGGACTCTTTACAATGAGCAGTTCTTC. Protein: CASSHGTLYNEQFF.